Listed below are T cell receptor beta chains from one sample, sequenced in a study of CD8 T cells in Susac syndrome. TCRdb re-called the immunoSEQ multiplex PCR reads through MiXCR, storing one row per CDR3 protein. The sample holds roughly 160,000 distinct CDR3 sequences, 90% to 97% seen once. Sequenced sample: CD4+ T cells from PBMCs. All receptors come from a human donor with Susac syndrome. The CDR3 runs from the conserved cysteine through the conserved F or W. D genes are given only for firm matches. Clone size, where shown, is once, few, many, or a class for clones that have expanded.

V: TRBV12-3/TRBV12-4; J: TRBJ2-6; size: .; D: .; CDR3: CASSPPTRGANVLTF; DNA: TGTGCCAGCAGCCCTCCTACACGTGGGGCCAACGTCCTGACTTTC
V: TRBV29-1; J: TRBJ2-5; size: .; D: .; CDR3: CSVGEGETQYF; DNA: TGCAGCGTTGGAGAAGGAGAGACCCAGTACTTC
V: TRBV2; J: TRBJ1-3; size: .; D: .; CDR3: CASSDKVSGNTIYF; DNA: TGTGCCAGCAGTGATAAAGTTTCTGGAAACACCATATATTTT
V: TRBV14; J: TRBJ2-1; size: .; D: .; CDR3: CASSQGRIYNEQFF; DNA: TGTGCCAGCAGCCAAGGACGCATCTACAATGAGCAGTTCTTC
V: TRBV5-4; J: TRBJ2-1; size: .; D: .; CDR3: CASSPSNGYNEQFF; DNA: TGTGCCAGCAGCCCCAGCAATGGCTACAATGAGCAGTTCTTC
V: TRBV6-2/TRBV6-3; J: TRBJ2-7; size: .; D: .; CDR3: CATHRDSYEQYF; DNA: TGTGCCACGCACAGGGACTCCTACGAGCAGTACTTC
V: TRBV29-1; J: TRBJ1-2; size: .; D: .; CDR3: CSVGVEGTATHYGYTF; DNA: TGCAGCGTTGGAGTGGAGGGTACGGCGACACACTATGGCTACACCTTC
V: TRBV27; J: TRBJ2-1; size: .; D: .; CDR3: CASSPQGLYEQFF; DNA: TGTGCCAGCAGTCCCCAGGGGCTCTATGAGCAGTTCTTC
V: TRBV6-1; J: TRBJ2-6; size: few; D: .; CDR3: CASGHNVLTF; DNA: TGTGCCAGCGGGCACAACGTCCTGACTTTC
V: TRBV5-1; J: TRBJ2-5; size: once; D: .; CDR3: CASSILNREETQYF; DNA: TGCGCCAGCAGCATACTCAACAGGGAAGAGACCCAGTACTTC
V: TRBV28; J: TRBJ1-5; size: .; D: TRBD1; CDR3: CASSAHGTGINQPQHF; DNA: TGTGCCAGCAGCGCACATGGGACAGGGATCAATCAGCCCCAGCATTTT
V: TRBV20-1; J: TRBJ2-5; size: .; D: .; CDR3: CSANLLSGTQYF; DNA: TGCAGTGCTAACCTTCTCTCCGGGACCCAGTACTTC
V: TRBV6-5; J: TRBJ1-5; size: .; D: .; CDR3: CASSSRRQNQPQHF; DNA: TGTGCCAGCAGTTCCCGACGGCAGAATCAGCCCCAGCATTTT
V: TRBV20-1; J: TRBJ2-5; size: .; D: .; CDR3: CSARDFRDSQETQYF; DNA: TGCAGTGCTAGAGATTTTCGTGATTCACAAGAGACCCAGTACTTC
V: TRBV12-3/TRBV12-4; J: TRBJ1-4; size: .; D: TRBD1; CDR3: CASSLNRGGKLFF; DNA: TGTGCCAGCAGTCTAAACAGGGGAGGAAAACTGTTTTTT
V: TRBV7-2; J: TRBJ2-1; size: .; D: .; CDR3: CASSLGWGNEQFF; DNA: TGTGCCAGCAGCTTAGGTTGGGGGAATGAGCAGTTCTTC
V: TRBV5-1; J: TRBJ2-6; size: .; D: TRBD1; CDR3: CASRSAGTGASGANVLTF; DNA: TGCGCCAGCAGATCTGCCGGGACAGGGGCATCTGGGGCCAACGTCCTGACTTTC
V: TRBV7-3; J: TRBJ1-2; size: .; D: TRBD1; CDR3: CASSSTTDRDHGYTF; DNA: TGTGCCAGCAGTTCCACCACGGACAGGGATCATGGCTACACCTTC
V: TRBV6-6; J: TRBJ1-6; size: .; D: .; CDR3: CASSYFDRGTSPLHF; DNA: TGTGCCAGCAGTTACTTCGACAGAGGGACTTCACCCCTCCACTTT
V: TRBV6-6; J: TRBJ2-3; size: .; D: TRBD1; CDR3: CASRTPPGTGVDTQYF; DNA: TGTGCCAGCAGGACCCCTCCCGGGACAGGGGTAGATACGCAGTATTTT
V: TRBV5-1; J: TRBJ2-5; size: .; D: TRBD1; CDR3: CATRLGTAEETQYF; DNA: TGCGCCACCCGCCTCGGGACAGCCGAAGAGACCCAGTACTTC
V: TRBV29-1; J: TRBJ1-1; size: .; D: TRBD1; CDR3: CSGKQGFGTEAFF; DNA: TGCAGCGGGAAACAGGGGTTCGGCACTGAAGCTTTCTTT
V: TRBV18; J: TRBJ2-6; size: .; D: .; CDR3: CASSRTDSGANVLTF; DNA: TGTGCCAGCTCACGAACGGACTCTGGGGCCAACGTCCTGACTTTC
V: TRBV9; J: TRBJ2-7; size: .; D: .; CDR3: CASSVGPTNYEQYF; DNA: TGTGCCAGCAGCGTAGGTCCGACCAACTACGAGCAGTACTTC
V: TRBV30; J: TRBJ1-2; size: .; D: .; CDR3: CAWSVPGIYGYTF; DNA: TGTGCCTGGAGTGTCCCAGGGATCTATGGCTACACCTTC
V: TRBV29-1; J: TRBJ2-3; size: once; D: .; CDR3: CSVETGADTQYF; DNA: TGCAGCGTTGAGACCGGGGCAGATACGCAGTATTTT
V: TRBV6-2/TRBV6-3; J: TRBJ2-4; size: .; D: .; CDR3: CASRQPAKNIQYF; DNA: TGTGCCAGCCGACAACCAGCCAAAAACATTCAGTACTTC
V: TRBV20-1; J: TRBJ2-4; size: .; D: .; CDR3: CSAQYGQRRAKNIQYF; DNA: TGCAGTGCGCAGTACGGCCAGCGCCGAGCCAAAAACATTCAGTACTTC
V: TRBV3-1; J: TRBJ2-2; size: .; D: .; CDR3: CASSQEGLNGELFF; DNA: TGTGCCAGCAGCCAAGAAGGGCTCAACGGGGAGCTGTTTTTT
V: TRBV29-1; J: TRBJ1-1; size: .; D: .; CDR3: CSSWVVGGTEAFF; DNA: TGCAGCTCCTGGGTCGTCGGGGGCACTGAAGCTTTCTTT
V: TRBV4-3; J: TRBJ2-1; size: .; D: TRBD2; CDR3: CASSPLGGRVGEQFF; DNA: TGCGCCAGCAGCCCCTTAGGCGGGAGAGTCGGAGAGCAGTTCTTC